These T cell receptor beta chains were read from a single sample in a study of early T cells in non-severe SARS-CoV-2 infection. TCRdb ran MiXCR on the 5' RACE reads and lists one entry per CDR3 protein. The sample lists more than 95,000 distinct CDR3 sequences, about 16% seen once, with 21% in the top ten. The sequencing input was whole blood. The source is an adult who was a healthcare worker with PCR-confirmed SARS-CoV-2 infection or an uninfected control (not recorded which). Each CDR3 is given with its conserved first and last residue. Fields, in order: V gene, clone size, CDR3 length, J gene, D gene, CDR3 DNA, CDR3 protein. D genes are given only for firm matches. Size is stated for part of the rows, as once, few or many counts, or as a class when the clone is expanded.

>TRBV24-1|many|13|TRBJ2-5|NA
TGTGCCACCAGTGACCCCAATAGTGAGACCCAGTACTTC
CATSDPNSETQYF
>TRBV11-2|few|13|TRBJ2-3|NA
TGTGCCAGCAGCTTAGGAGAGGGGGATACGCAGTATTTT
CASSLGEGDTQYF
>TRBV19|few|17|TRBJ1-4|NA
TGTGCCAGTAGTATATTCGTACGAGCCAGCCTAAATGAAAAACTGTTTTTT
CASSIFVRASLNEKLFF
>TRBV6-5|few|13|TRBJ2-2|TRBD2
TGTGCCAGCAGTTACCGGGAGGGCGGGGAGCTGTTTTTT
CASSYREGGELFF
>TRBV5-4|NA|13|TRBJ2-1|NA
TGTGCCAGCAGCTCCGGACAGAACAATGAGCAGTTCTTC
CASSSGQNNEQFF
>TRBV21-1|many|18|TRBJ1-6|NA
TGTGCCAGCAGCAACACAAAGATAGGGGAAGTCCATAATTCACCCCTCCACTTT
CASSNTKIGEVHNSPLHF
>TRBV29-1|few|11|TRBJ2-5|NA
TGCAGCGTTTCAGGGCAAGAGACCCAGTACTTC
CSVSGQETQYF
>TRBV7-8|NA|17|TRBJ2-3|NA
TGTGCCAGCAGCTACAGGACTAACCAGATAAACACAGATATGCAGTATTTT
CASSYRTNQINTDMQYF
>TRBV10-2|NA|15|TRBJ2-5|NA
TGCGCCACCACCACCCGGGACGCTCGGGACGAGGTCCAGTACTTC
CATTTRDARDEVQYF
>TRBV9|NA|14|TRBJ2-1|NA
TGTGCCAGCAGCGTCATAGCGGCGGCGGATGAGCAGTTCTTC
CASSVIAAADEQFF
>TRBV10-2|NA|13|TRBJ1-2|NA
TGCGCCAGTAAGGGGGGAGGAAACTATGGCTACACCTTC
CASKGGGNYGYTF
>TRBV7-2|once|15|TRBJ2-5|NA
TGTGCCAGCAGCTTAGTGAAGGGAAGGCTAGAGACCCAGTACTTC
CASSLVKGRLETQYF
>TRBV20-1|many|14|TRBJ2-5|TRBD2
TGCAGTGCTGGTATCGGGGGGGCCTCAGAGACCCAGTACTTC
CSAGIGGASETQYF
>TRBV30|few|13|TRBJ1-6|TRBD1
TGTGCCTGGAATGCGGACAGGGATTCACCCCTCCACTTT
CAWNADRDSPLHF
>TRBV6-5|NA|14|TRBJ1-6|TRBD1
TGTGCCAGCACCAGACAGGGGAAGAATTCACCCCTCCACTTT
CASTRQGKNSPLHF
>TRBV9|few|14|TRBJ1-2|TRBD1
TGTGCCAGCTCCTTTGGACAGGGTACCCATGGCTACACCTTC
CASSFGQGTHGYTF
>TRBV25-1|NA|15|TRBJ2-5|NA
TGTGCCAGCAGTGAACTGGGGGGCGTTCAAGAGACCCAGTACTTC
CASSELGGVQETQYF
>TRBV20-1|many|15|TRBJ1-1|TRBD1
TGCAGTGCTAGGGGCCCGACAGGGGTTGGAGCTGAAGCTTTCTTT
CSARGPTGVGAEAFF
>TRBV12-3/TRBV12-4|few|13|TRBJ2-5|NA
TGTGCCAGCGGTTGGGGAGTGTTTGAGACCCAGTACTTC
CASGWGVFETQYF
>TRBV5-5|few|14|TRBJ1-2|NA
TGTGCCAGCAGCTGGCCGACGACGATCTATGGCTACACCTTC
CASSWPTTIYGYTF
>TRBV6-1|NA|16|TRBJ2-2|NA
TGTGCCAGCAGTCCAGCGGCCATTTCGAACACCGGGGAGCTGTTTTTT
CASSPAAISNTGELFF
>TRBV11-2|few|13|TRBJ1-4|NA
TGTGCCAGCAGCCCGAGACGGAATGAAAAACTGTTTTTT
CASSPRRNEKLFF
>TRBV3-1|NA|16|TRBJ1-5|NA
TGTGCCAGCAGCCGCGATTCTGGATACGGCAATCAGCCCCAGCATTTT
CASSRDSGYGNQPQHF
>TRBV5-4|few|13|TRBJ1-2|TRBD1
TGTGCCAGCAGCTTTACAGGGGCCTATGGCTACACCTTC
CASSFTGAYGYTF
>TRBV20-1|few|14|TRBJ2-3|NA
TGCAGTGCTCCTCAGCCGGGACTGCCAGATACGCAGTATTTT
CSAPQPGLPDTQYF